A single sample is the source of the 6 T cell receptor beta chains below, sequenced in a study of blood T cell repertoires in COVID-19. Measured with immunoSEQ multiplex PCR; TCRdb has only the in-frame clones, and not every one. This sample has around 70,000 clones, with around 86% found just once. Sequenced sample: peripheral blood. Source of these receptors: a woman older than 75 with active or convalescent COVID-19.

V is TRBV5-1 and J is TRBJ2-7, with a weak D call TRBD1 (6 bases). Deletions cut 1 base from V and 0 bases from J, with 8 bases between. The CDR3 extends over 14 amino acids. The germline V gene encodes CDR1 SGHRS and CDR2 YFSETQ. For the CDR3, the DNA is TGCGCCAGCAGCTTGCAGGGGAACTCCTACGAGCAGTACTTC. It codes for CASSLQGNSYEQYF.

V gene TRBV5-1 combines with J gene TRBJ2-7; the D gene is possibly TRBD2 (6 bases). In germline, CDR1 is SGHRS, CDR2 YFSETQ. This CDR3 has 14 amino acids. Trimming stripped 0 bases from V and 1 base from J, with 8 bases between. The CDR3 DNA is TGCGCCAGCAGCTTGGTTGGGGGGTCCTACGAGCAGTACTTC. It codes for CASSLVGGSYEQYF. The full variable domain, with the rest looked up from reference TRBV5-1 and TRBJ2-7, is KAGVTQTPRYLIKTRGQQVTLSCSPISGHRSVSWYQQTPGQGLQFLFEYFSETQRNKGNFPGRFSGRQFSNSRSEMNVSTLELGDSALYLCASSLVGGSYEQYFGPGTRLTVT.

The genes are TRBV4-3 and TRBJ2-7; D possibly corresponds to TRBD1 (5 bases). The germline gives CDR1 LGHNA, CDR2 YSLEER. The CDR3 contains 16 residues. V was cut by 0 bases and J by 4 bases, with 16 bases left in between. CDR3 protein: CASSQDFLGWTYEQYF. The CDR3 DNA reads as TGCGCCAGCAGCCAAGATTTCTTGGGGTGGACATACGAGCAGTACTTC.

The rearrangement links TRBV7-8 to TRBJ1-2; D uncertain. V dropped 5 bases and J dropped 10 bases, with 11 bases sitting between them. The germline gives CDR1 SGHVS, CDR2 FQNEAQ. This CDR3 region has 11 residues. CDR3 nucleotide sequence: TGTGCCAGCAGCCCTTTCCAAGCCTACACCTTC. Amino acids: CASSPFQAYTF. The full variable domain, its missing parts supplied by reference TRBV7-8 and TRBJ1-2, is GAGVSQSPRYKVAKRGQDVALRCDPISGHVSLFWYQQALGQGPEFLTYFQNEAQLDKSGLPSDRFFAERPEGSVSTLKIQRTQQEDSAVYLCASSPFQAYTFGSGTRLTVV.

The chain couples TRBV2 to TRBJ2-5; no firm D call. Trimming removed 7 bases from V and 4 bases from J, with 22 bases in between. The germline gives CDR1 SNHLY, CDR2 FYNNEI. The CDR3 length is 16 residues. CDR3 DNA: TGTGCCAGCATTCGAAGTTCTGGGTCCGGGTCAGAGACCCAGTACTTC. Translated, it gives CASIRSSGSGSETQYF.

The rearrangement uses TRBV20-1 and TRBJ2-3; 7 bases line up with TRBD2. Trimming took 3 bases from V and 3 from J; bases not matched to a gene: 6. Germline V gives CDR1 DFQATT, CDR2 SNEGSKA (reference sequence). The CDR3 contains 14 residues. The CDR3 sequence: CSASSSGVTDTQYF. CDR3 DNA sequence: TGCAGTGCTAGTTCAAGCGGGGTGACAGATACGCAGTATTTT.